The clone carrying this T cell receptor (beta chain) turned up a few times. Per the authors' pipeline: Quantification of nucleated cells was approximated via reference gene primer amplification. Some clones are missing from TCRdb's copy, which holds only in-frame ones; the method was immunoSEQ multiplex PCR. The D gene and trimming were derived from the DNA, and the V and J assignments and clone size from that table. This table holds approximately 130,000 clones, 60% to 85% found once. This sample stems from a study of blood T cell repertoires in COVID-19. About the research overall: PBMCs, B-cell-depleted T cells, or T cells were the source of the cDNA or gDNA that made up the material.

Germline-derived CDR1 and CDR2 are MNHEY and SVGEGT. The CDR3 runs 14 residues. V gave up 5 bases and J gave up 4 bases; unmatched junction bases: 3. The sequence came from an older man with acute or convalescent COVID-19. Sequenced material: peripheral blood. This chain links TRBV6-2 or TRBV6-3 with TRBJ1-5; 9 positions agree with TRBD1. CDR3 nucleotides: TGTGCCAGCAGTAGACAGGGGGTAAATCAGCCCCAGCATTTT. This codes for CASSRQGVNQPQHF.